These 15 T cell receptor beta chains came from one sample sequenced in a study of T cell responses to AZD1222 COVID-19 vaccine. The repertoire was sequenced with immunoSEQ multiplex PCR; TCRdb's copy has only in-frame clones and lacks some. Here the sample spans 150,000 or so clones, around 90% being singletons. Sequences were derived from peripheral blood, sampled on day 0 of AZD1222 vaccination. The receptors shown here come from an adult in good health.

This chain joins TRBV2 and TRBJ1-5; D ambiguous. Germline assignment: CDR1 SNHLY and CDR2 FYNNEI. CDR3 size: 12 residues. V lost 3 bases, J lost 4 bases, and 4 bases lay in between. The CDR3 nucleotides are TGTGCCAGCAGTGACTTTAATCAGCCCCAGCATTTT. It codes for CASSDFNQPQHF.

The V call is TRBV6-1, the J call TRBJ1-2, with 9 bases identical to TRBD1. This CDR3 is built from 13 residues. Germline V gene sequence: CDR1 MNHNS, CDR2 SASEGT. Unmatched junction bases numbered 2, after V lost 2 bases and J lost 7 bases. CDR3 sequence (DNA): TGTGCCAGCAGTGAACGGGACAGGGCTGGCTACACCTTC. This encodes CASSERDRAGYTF.

V and J are TRBV10-2 and TRBJ1-1; 7 bases match TRBD1. Germline CDR1 reads WSHSY; CDR2 reads SAAADI. The CDR3 totals 13 residues. The V gene end was trimmed by 6 bases and the J gene end by 7 bases; junction bases not matched to a gene: 8. The CDR3 loop reads CASRLGQAGEAFF. CDR3 nucleotides: TGCGCCAGCAGACTTGGACAGGCGGGTGAAGCTTTCTTT.

The rearrangement joins TRBV28 to TRBJ1-5; D unresolved. This CDR3 contains 15 residues. Germline CDR1 and CDR2: MDHEN and SYDVKM. V was cut by 5 bases and J by 1 base, with 12 bases left in between. The chain's CDR3 is CASSPPGVSNQPQHF. CDR3 DNA: TGTGCCAGCAGTCCCCCCGGGGTGAGCAATCAGCCCCAGCATTTT.

The rearrangement links TRBV11-2 to TRBJ2-2; maybe TRBD1 (5 bases). Germline lookup yields CDR1 SGHAT and CDR2 FQNNGV. The CDR3 runs 16 residues. V shed 1 base and J shed 5 bases, with 14 bases lying between them. For the CDR3, the DNA is TGTGCCAGCAGCTTAGTTCCCAGGGCATGGACCGGGGAGCTGTTTTTT. It specifies CASSLVPRAWTGELFF. The whole variable domain, filled in from reference TRBV11-2 and TRBJ2-2, reads EAGVAQSPRYKIIEKRQSVAFWCNPISGHATLYWYQQILGQGPKLLIQFQNNGVVDDSQLPKDRFSAERLKGVDSTLKIQPAKLEDSAVYLCASSLVPRAWTGELFFGEGSRLTVL.

The rearrangement links TRBV11-3 to TRBJ1-1; the D gene is possibly TRBD1 (6 bases). CDR3 length: 12 residues. Germline V gives CDR1 SGHNT, CDR2 YENEEA. The ends were cut back, 6 bases at V and 8 bases at J, with 13 bases in the middle. The CDR3 is CASSTTGTEAFF. CDR3 DNA sequence: TGTGCCAGCAGTACTACCGGGACAGAAGCTTTCTTT.

This clone was picked up a small number of times. The chain carries TRBV12-3 or TRBV12-4 and TRBJ2-7; TRBD1 matches at 7 bases. Germline trimming cut 5 bases from V and 12 bases from J; bases unmatched to any gene: 10. The CDR3 spans 12 residues. Here the CDR3 reads CASSGTANRAYF. The DNA for the CDR3 is TGTGCCAGCAGTGGGACAGCTAATAGGGCGTACTTC.

This chain links TRBV21-1 with TRBJ1-5; the D call of TRBD1 is as the table states it, not checked on the DNA. TRBV21-1 is designated a pseudogene. This CDR3 has 13 residues. In DNA, the CDR3 is TGTGCCAGCAGCAAAGAAGATATCAGGCCCCAGCATTTT. It yields the protein CASSKEDIRPQHF.

V and J are TRBV6-9 and TRBJ1-1; 8 bases fit TRBD1. V was clipped by 4 bases and J by 4 bases; unmatched bases: 5. CDR1 and CDR2 from the germline V gene are MNHGY and SVAAGI. CDR3 length: 14 residues. The CDR3 DNA is TGTGCCAGCAGTTGGGAAGACAGGGGCACTGAAGCTTTCTTT. Translation gives CASSWEDRGTEAFF.

The chain employs TRBV6-5 and TRBJ2-5, with D possibly being TRBD1 (6 bases). This CDR3 contains 15 residues. Germline CDR1 and CDR2: MNHEY and SVGAGI. V was pared by 0 bases and J by 5 bases, with 13 bases between. The CDR3 reads CASSYSDSRTETQYF. In nucleotides, the CDR3 is TGTGCCAGCAGTTACTCGGACAGTCGTACCGAGACCCAGTACTTC.

The rearrangement joins TRBV20-1 to TRBJ1-2; the D is unclear. Germline-derived CDR1 and CDR2 are DFQATT and SNEGSKA (reference sequence). There are 12 residues in the CDR3. V was trimmed by 3 bases and J by 7 bases, leaving 12 bases between them. The CDR3 protein is CSASWGLGGYTF. CDR3 bases: TGCAGTGCTAGTTGGGGTTTGGGTGGCTACACCTTC.

This clone appeared a single time. The chain recombines TRBV10-3 with TRBJ1-1; 8 bases fit TRBD1. The CDR3 runs to 13 residues. Germline CDR1 ENHRY, CDR2 SYGVKD. V dropped 7 bases and J dropped 2; count of bases not matched to a gene: 3. In DNA, the CDR3 is TGTGCCATCACGGGACAGGCCAACACTGAAGCTTTCTTT. Translation gives CAITGQANTEAFF.

This rearrangement joins TRBV9 to TRBJ1-6, with D perhaps TRBD1 (6 bases). V was clipped by 5 bases and J by 6 bases, with 12 bases between them. Germline CDR1 reads SGDLS; CDR2 reads YYNGEE. The CDR3 is 14 amino acids. The CDR3 DNA follows: TGTGCCAGCAGTGAGGACAGTCTTAATTCACCCCTCCACTTT. Protein: CASSEDSLNSPLHF.

This chain uses TRBV18 with TRBJ2-7; tentatively, D is TRBD2 (5 bases). CDR1 is KGHSH and CDR2 is LQKENI in the germline V gene. Trimming stripped 4 bases from V and 4 bases from J, with 11 bases between. The CDR3 extends over 13 amino acids. CDR3 DNA sequence: TGTGCCAGCTCACGGAGCGGTTTTTACGAGCAGTACTTC. Protein product: CASSRSGFYEQYF.

In this sample, this clone turned up once. V gene TRBV19 combines with J gene TRBJ1-1; no definite D call. The CDR3 covers 14 residues. The ends were cut back, 5 bases at V and 4 bases at J, with 14 bases in the middle. CDR1 and CDR2 (germline): LNHDA, SQIVND (reference sequence). The CDR3 sequence: CASSFKGRGTEAFF. The CDR3, as DNA: TGTGCCAGTAGTTTCAAGGGTCGGGGCACTGAAGCTTTCTTT. The full variable domain, in which reference TRBV19 and TRBJ1-1 provide the parts outside the CDR3, is DGGITQSPKYLFRKEGQNVTLSCEQNLNHDAMYWYRQDPGQGLRLIYYSQIVNDFQKGDIAEGYSVSREKKESFPLTVTSAQKNPTAFYLCASSFKGRGTEAFFGQGTRLTVV.